The T cell receptor (beta chain) under discussion was sequenced for a study of CD8 T cells in ankylosing spondylitis. Germline CDR1 is SQVTM and CDR2 is ANQGSEA. The CDR3 runs to 13 residues. V gave up 4 bases and J gave up 0 bases; unmatched junction bases: 2. This clonotype occurred many times. Each CDR3 protein gets one entry after TCRdb re-called the 5' RACE reads with MiXCR. This sample has more than 250,000 distinct CDR3 sequences, with around 10% found just once. The receptor's source is a female donor with ankylosing spondylitis or in good health (not recorded which). Input material: blood, either unsorted or a sorted T cell fraction (not recorded which). The chain combines TRBV29-1 with TRBJ2-7; 8 positions match TRBD2. CDR3 protein: CSVGSGDSYEQYF. The CDR3, as DNA: TGCAGCGTTGGTAGCGGGGACTCCTACGAGCAGTACTTC.